The present T cell receptor (beta chain) was sequenced within a study of cytomegalovirus exposure and HLA in healthy donors. As for the study in general: The same platform used for the 650 to 700 first-cohort repertoires was also used for the 100 to 150 validation repertoires, as a later analysis reported.

The CDR3 is made up of 13 amino acids. The V end was cut by 3 bases, the J end by 6 bases, with 12 bases between. Germline assignment: CDR1 MGHRA and CDR2 YSYEKL. The table lists this clone with a few counts. Its antigen is not known. The assay was immunoSEQ multiplex PCR, and TCRdb's table has in-frame clones only and misses some. In the table there are fewer than 250,000 clones, about 83% of which are singletons. The study, taken as a whole, reports: There were a few CMV-associated chains whose specificity for CMV antigens was confirmed in vitro.

Sequences were obtained from PBMCs. This clonotype originated in a man aged 18 to 29 in good health and CMV-seronegative. V is TRBV4-1 and J is TRBJ2-7; TRBD2 might be the D (6 bases). The CDR3 region has the DNA TGCGCCAGCAGCCACCAAACTAGCTCCGAGCAGTACTTC. This encodes CASSHQTSSEQYF.